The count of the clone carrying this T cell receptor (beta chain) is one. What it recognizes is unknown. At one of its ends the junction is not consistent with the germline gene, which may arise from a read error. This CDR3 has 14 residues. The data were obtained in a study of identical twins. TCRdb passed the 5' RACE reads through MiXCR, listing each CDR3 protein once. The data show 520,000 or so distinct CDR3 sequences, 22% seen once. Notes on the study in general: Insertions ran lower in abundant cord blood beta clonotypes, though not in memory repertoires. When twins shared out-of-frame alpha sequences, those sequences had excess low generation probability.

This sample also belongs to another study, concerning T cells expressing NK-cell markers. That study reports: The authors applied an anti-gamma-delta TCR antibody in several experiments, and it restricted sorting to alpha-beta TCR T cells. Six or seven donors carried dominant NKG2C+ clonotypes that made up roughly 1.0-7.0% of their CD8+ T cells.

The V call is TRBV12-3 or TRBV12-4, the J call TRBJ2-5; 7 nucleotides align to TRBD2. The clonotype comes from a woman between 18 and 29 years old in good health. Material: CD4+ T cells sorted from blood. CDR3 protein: CASRHGLGGEIQYF. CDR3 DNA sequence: TGTGCCAGCAGGCACGGACTAGGTGGAGAGATCCAGTACTTC.